The clone carrying this T cell receptor (beta chain) was counted many times. MiXCR, applied by TCRdb to the 5' RACE reads, yields one record per CDR3 protein. Among 25,000 to 30,000 distinct CDR3 sequences listed, approximately 5.3% were seen once. The data were obtained in a study of early T cells in non-severe SARS-CoV-2 infection. The V gene's germline CDR1 is SEHNR and CDR2 FQNEAQ (reference sequence). This CDR3 contains 15 residues. V shed 5 bases and J 2 bases; nucleotides not matched to a gene: 5. V usage is TRBV7-9 and J usage is TRBJ2-1, with 8 bases lining up with TRBD2. This receptor was taken from an adult who was a healthcare worker with PCR-confirmed SARS-CoV-2 infection or an uninfected control (not recorded which). Sequenced material: whole blood. The CDR3 sequence: CASSPSGSPYNEQFF. CDR3 bases: TGTGCCAGCAGCCCGAGCGGGAGCCCCTACAATGAGCAGTTCTTC.